This TCR beta chain stems from a study of T cell responses to AZD1222 COVID-19 vaccine. Study-wide context: Doses given second, at about 4 or about 12 weeks, were pooled. Overall study results and limits: Vaccine-associated CD4 TCRs ranged over spike, dominating at 160-218 and 743-854. No day 14 peak samples; only post-peak repertoires were characterized.

In regard to this clone: The antigen is undetermined.

Germline lookup yields CDR1 SGDLS and CDR2 YYNGEE. This CDR3 region has 15 residues. Trimming removed 4 bases at V and 7 bases at J, with 15 bases between. Method: immunoSEQ multiplex PCR; TCRdb's copy keeps in-frame clones and lacks some. The table has 100,000 to 150,000 clones, approximately 90% seen once. This receptor was obtained from an adult in good health. This chain links TRBV9 with TRBJ1-6; possibly TRBD1 for D (5 bases). The sample was peripheral blood, taken on day 0 of AZD1222 vaccination. The CDR3 nucleotides are TGTGCCAGCAGCCCCCCCGGGACGGAGAATTCACCCCTCCACTTT. Translating it yields CASSPPGTENSPLHF.